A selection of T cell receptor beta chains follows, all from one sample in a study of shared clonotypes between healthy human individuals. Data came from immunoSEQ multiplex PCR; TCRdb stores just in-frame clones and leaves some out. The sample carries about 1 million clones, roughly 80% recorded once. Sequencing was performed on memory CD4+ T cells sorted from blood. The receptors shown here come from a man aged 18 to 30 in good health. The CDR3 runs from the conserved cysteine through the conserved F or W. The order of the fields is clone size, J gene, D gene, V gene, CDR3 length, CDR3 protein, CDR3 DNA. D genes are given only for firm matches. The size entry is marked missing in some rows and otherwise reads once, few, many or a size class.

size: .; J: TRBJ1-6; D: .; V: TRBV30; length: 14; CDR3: CAWTAGSGNSPLHF; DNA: TGTGCCTGGACGGCAGGGTCAGGCAATTCACCCCTCCACTTT
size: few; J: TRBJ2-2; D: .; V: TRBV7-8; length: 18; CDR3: CASSLAFTRKRNTGELFF; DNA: TGTGCCAGCAGCTTAGCTTTTACCAGGAAAAGGAACACCGGGGAGCTGTTTTTT
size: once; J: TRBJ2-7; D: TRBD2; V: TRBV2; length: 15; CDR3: CASSDWLAGVNEQYF; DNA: TGTGCCAGCAGTGATTGGCTAGCGGGGGTCAACGAGCAGTACTTC
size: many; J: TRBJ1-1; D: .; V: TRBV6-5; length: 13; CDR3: CASSQKGNTEAFF; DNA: TGTGCCAGCAGTCAGAAAGGGAACACTGAAGCTTTCTTT
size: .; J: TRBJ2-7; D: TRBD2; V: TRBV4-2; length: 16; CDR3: CASRPSSSGGDYEQYF; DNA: TGTGCCAGCAGGCCTTCTTCTAGCGGGGGGGACTACGAGCAGTACTTC
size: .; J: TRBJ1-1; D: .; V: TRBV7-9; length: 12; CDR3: CASRGGDTEAFF; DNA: TGTGCCAGCAGAGGCGGGGACACTGAAGCTTTCTTT
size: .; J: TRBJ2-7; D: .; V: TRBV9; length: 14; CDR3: CASSVGLETYEQYF; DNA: TGTGCCAGCAGCGTAGGCTTGGAGACCTACGAGCAGTACTTC
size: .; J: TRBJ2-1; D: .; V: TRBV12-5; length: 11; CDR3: CASGLSNEQFF; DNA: TGTGCTAGTGGTTTAAGCAATGAGCAGTTCTTC
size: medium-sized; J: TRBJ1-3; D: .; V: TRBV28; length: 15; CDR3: CASSSPSGSGNTIYF; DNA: TGTGCCAGCAGTTCCCCGAGCGGCTCTGGAAACACCATATATTTT
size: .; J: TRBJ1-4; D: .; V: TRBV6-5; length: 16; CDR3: CASSSPAGYGDEKLFF; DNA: TGTGCCAGCAGTTCCCCGGCCGGGTACGGAGATGAAAAACTGTTTTTT